This T cell receptor beta chain was found in a study of OX40 agonist ivuxolimab in advanced cancers. Study-wide context: Among those enrolled, mean age was approximately 62 years (range about 23 to 90) and 75% to 90% were male. Checkpoint inhibitors had been given previously to roughly 40% of patients.

Repertoires were generated with immunoSEQ multiplex PCR, while TCRdb's copy carries only in-frame clones and drops some. The sample has roughly 76,000 clones; 70% to 90% are singletons. This specimen consisted of CD4+ or CD8+ T cells sorted from blood, obtained in a trial of the OX40 agonist ivuxolimab. The source is an adult with an advanced solid tumor such as melanoma, head and neck, liver or kidney cancer.

The CDR3 DNA sequence: TGTGCCAGCACCCTAGGGGGCACTGAAGCTTTCTTT. As protein: CASTLGGTEAFF. The V call is TRBV28, the J call TRBJ1-1; TRBD1 is a possible D gene (6 bases). Per the germline V gene, CDR1 is MDHEN and CDR2 is SYDVKM. The CDR3 spans 12 residues. V lost 7 bases to trimming and J lost 4 bases, with 10 bases between them.